The 19 T cell receptor beta chains presented below share a single source sample, sequenced in a study of identical twins (dated by TCRdb to the mid-2010s). Libraries were made using 5' RACE. Sequencing instrument: Illumina HiSeq 2000. TCRdb handled the public reads itself, with Q25 trimming in fastp and clone calling in MiXCR, and kept productive beta chains. Identical CDR3 proteins give one entry, which carries the most common genes and DNA. Within this sample are more than 250,000 distinct CDR3 sequences, with about 8% of them counted one time only. The ten largest clones capture approximately 2.1% of the sample. A further study also used this sample, focusing on yellow fever vaccine responses in identical twins.

Sequencing was carried out using memory (CD45RO+) T cells sorted from blood. The cell subset or site label on this specimen signifies: CD45RO+ enriched T cells. The receptors here all came from a woman aged 18-30 years in good health.

This sequence joins TRBV28 and TRBJ2-5; 8 bases line up with TRBD1. CDR1 and CDR2 from the germline V gene are MDHEN and SYDVKM. The CDR3 is 14 amino acids. With 4 bases clipped from V and 4 bases from J, the junction kept 5 bases outside the gene matches. This chain's CDR3 is CASSSGQAGETQYF. Here the CDR3 DNA reads TGTGCCAGCAGTTCGGGACAGGCGGGAGAGACCCAGTACTTC.

This rearrangement joins TRBV10-3 to TRBJ2-5; D is possibly TRBD2 (6 bases). With 8 bases removed from V and 4 bases from J, the gap between germline ends came to 23 bases. CDR1 and CDR2 (germline): ENHRY, SYGVKD. CDR3 length: 16 residues. The CDR3 nucleotides are TGTGCCATCGGCGCTAGCGATCCATCCCTGGGAGAGACCCAGTACTTC. It codes for CAIGASDPSLGETQYF.

The rearrangement links TRBV12-3 or TRBV12-4 to TRBJ2-7; TRBD2 aligns across 9 bases. The CDR3 is made up of 15 amino acids. The junction had 7 bases not matched to a gene; V was cut back by 6 bases and J by 1 base. CDR3 sequence reads: CASSRGAGGSYEQYF. The DNA for the CDR3 is TGTGCCAGCAGCCGCGGGGCGGGAGGGTCCTACGAGCAGTACTTC.

Of note for this clonotype: This sequence may be a read error, since a much larger clone differs from it by one base. The chain joins TRBV20-1 to TRBJ2-7; D perhaps matches TRBD1 (5 bases). The CDR3 is 13 amino acids. Germline V gene sequence: CDR1 DFQATT, CDR2 SNEGSKA (reference sequence). Trimming removed 3 bases at V and 8 bases at J, with 17 bases between. The CDR3 DNA sequence: TGCAGTGCTAGTAAGGGGATAGGATACAAGCAGTACGTC. Protein product: CSASKGIGYKQYV.

The chain joins TRBV6-2 or TRBV6-3 to TRBJ1-1; TRBD1 aligns across 7 bases. Germline lookup yields CDR1 MNHEY and CDR2 SVGEGT. The CDR3 runs to 14 residues. The V segment lost 7 bases and the J segment 7 bases; nucleotides outside the gene matches: 12. The CDR3 DNA follows: TGTGCCAGCACTGTGGGGTTGACAGGGAGTGAAGCTTTCTTT. Its protein product is CASTVGLTGSEAFF.

This clonotype was counted between two and nine times. The J gene is TRBJ2-1, the V gene TRBV20-1; 12 positions match TRBD2. The CDR3 is 15 amino acids. Trimming removed 5 bases from V and 1 base from J; junction bases left unmatched: 3. The germline V gene encodes CDR1 DFQATT and CDR2 SNEGSKA (reference sequence). The CDR3 loop reads CSAGLAGLSYNEQFF. CDR3 DNA: TGCAGTGCTGGACTAGCGGGACTATCCTACAATGAGCAGTTCTTC.

The chain carries TRBV7-7 and TRBJ2-1; D possibly corresponds to TRBD2 (6 bases). V was clipped by 5 bases and J by 15 bases, with 14 bases between them. The germline CDR1 and CDR2 sequences are SSHAT and FNYEAQ (reference sequence). CDR3 length equals 11 residues. CDR3 sequence: CASSPVGGPFF. The CDR3 DNA sequence: TGTGCCAGCAGCCCCGTCGGAGGGCCGTTCTTC.

This clonotype was observed at least ten times. The gene calls are TRBV14 and TRBJ2-1; no clear D gene. The CDR3 length is 13 residues. The germline V and J ends were trimmed by 0 bases and 9 bases, with 9 bases remaining between them. CDR1 is SGHDN, CDR2 FVKESK, per germline. CDR3 DNA sequence: TGTGCCAGCAGCCAAGATGTAACGAGTGAGCAGTTCTTC. This encodes CASSQDVTSEQFF.

This chain joins TRBV10-3 and TRBJ2-1, with D maybe TRBD2 (5 bases). The V end lost 2 bases, the J end lost 4 bases, and 12 bases lay between the germline ends. This CDR3 is built from 15 residues. CDR1 and CDR2 from the germline V gene are ENHRY and SYGVKD. The CDR3 sequence: CAISEVQRTYNEQFF. The CDR3 nucleotides read TGTGCCATCAGTGAGGTCCAGCGGACGTACAATGAGCAGTTCTTC.

This clonotype was seen repeatedly, ten times or more. This rearrangement joins TRBV20-1 to TRBJ2-1; 8 nucleotides match TRBD2. The trim removed 0 bases at V and 5 bases at J, leaving 9 bases unmatched. This CDR3 has 16 residues. Looked up from germline, CDR1 is DFQATT and CDR2 is SNEGSKA (reference sequence). The CDR3, as DNA: TGCAGTGCTAGAGATGGGGCGGGGGGAGGAAACAATGAGCAGTTCTTC. This sequence encodes CSARDGAGGGNNEQFF.

This sequence joins TRBV18 and TRBJ1-4; D gene uncertain. This CDR3 is 14 amino acids long. Trimming left V 2 bases short and J 4 bases short, with 8 bases between. Germline CDR1 is KGHSH and CDR2 is LQKENI. CDR3 coding DNA: TGTGCCAGCTCACCAGGGCGGATTAATGAAAAACTGTTTTTT. This codes for CASSPGRINEKLFF.

This clonotype was observed a few times. The V call is TRBV2, the J call TRBJ2-7, with 7 bases that match TRBD2. The germline CDR1 and CDR2 sequences are SNHLY and FYNNEI. Unmatched junction bases numbered 12, after V lost 7 bases and J lost 6 bases. There are 14 residues in the CDR3. CDR3 residues: CASKFEGGTVEQYF. As DNA, the CDR3 is TGTGCCAGCAAATTTGAGGGAGGGACCGTCGAGCAGTACTTC.

This clonotype was found a few times. The chain links TRBV6-2 or TRBV6-3 to TRBJ2-1; TRBD2 matches 7 bases. The CDR3 loop spans 16 amino acids. Trimming took 7 bases from V and 0 from J; bases not matched to a gene: 9. From germline, CDR1 is MNHEY and CDR2 SVGEGT. The DNA for the CDR3 is TGTGCCAGCACCCCCCCTAGCGGAGTCTCCTACAATGAGCAGTTCTTC. This encodes CASTPPSGVSYNEQFF.

This clonotype was detected many times. V and J are TRBV28 and TRBJ2-7; D not resolved. The CDR3 has 12 residues. With 6 bases removed from V and 6 bases from J, the gap between germline ends came to 12 bases. Germline assignment: CDR1 MDHEN and CDR2 SYDVKM. The CDR3 region is CASSPRVGEQYV. DNA of the CDR3: TGTGCCAGCAGCCCAAGGGTTGGCGAGCAGTACGTC.

This chain connects TRBV11-2 to TRBJ2-1; TRBD1 is a possible D gene (6 bases). The CDR3 is 14 residues long. V dropped 0 bases and J dropped 9 bases, with 12 bases sitting between them. CDR1 is SGHAT and CDR2 is FQNNGV in the germline V gene. The CDR3 DNA reads TGTGCCAGCAGCTTAGATCAGCTAGGGGGTGAGCAGTTCTTC. This encodes CASSLDQLGGEQFF.

There are many counts of this clonotype. The chain has TRBV7-3 and TRBJ2-3; 9 nucleotides match TRBD1. In germline, CDR1 is SGHTA, CDR2 FQGTGA. The CDR3 loop spans 16 amino acids. The V and J ends lost 5 bases and 5 bases, in that order; junction bases with no gene match: 11. DNA for the CDR3: TGTGCCAGCAGCCCCTACCGGACAGGGGCCGGAGATACGCAGTATTTT. Translated: CASSPYRTGAGDTQYF.

This clonotype was counted ten times or more. The rearrangement joins TRBV7-7 to TRBJ2-1, with TRBD1 identical over 9 bases. This CDR3 has 14 amino acids. J was trimmed by 9 bases and V by 4 bases; bases with no gene match: 7. Per germline, CDR1 SSHAT and CDR2 FNYEAQ (reference sequence). The CDR3 nucleotides read TGTGCCAGCAGCTCTCAAACAGGGGGCCTTGAGCAGTTCTTC. It specifies CASSSQTGGLEQFF.

This clonotype was seen only once. The rearrangement joins TRBV18 to TRBJ2-3; D could derive from TRBD1 or TRBD2 (7 bases each). Trimming took 3 bases from V and 5 from J, leaving 18 bases between them. In germline, CDR1 is KGHSH, CDR2 LQKENI. CDR3 length: 16 amino acids. The chain's CDR3 is CASSPTNDREGDTQYF. CDR3 in DNA: TGTGCCAGCTCACCGACTAATGACAGGGAGGGAGATACGCAGTATTTT.

This clonotype occurred a few times. The genes are TRBV7-6 and TRBJ2-2; maybe TRBD2 (5 bases). CDR3 length: 13 amino acids. V was pared by 2 bases and J by 7 bases, with 8 bases between. Germline V gene data show CDR1 as SGHVS and CDR2 as FNYEAQ. The CDR3 coding sequence is TGTGCCAGCAGCTTAACGGGGTTCGGGGAGCTGTTTTTT. Its protein product is CASSLTGFGELFF.